This TCR beta chain emerged from a study of CD8+ T cells in alopecia areata. The treatment here: oral pan-JAK inhibitor, 5-10 mg twice daily. The CDR3 has 15 amino acids. CDR1 is ENHRY, CDR2 SYGVKD, per germline. The V end was cut by 5 bases, the J end by 0 bases, with 10 bases between. This clone has just a few counts. As the sequencing template, cDNA was produced by extracting RNA and reverse transcribing it. Clones were sequenced by immunoSEQ multiplex PCR, and TCRdb holds only the in-frame ones, with some missing. The sample carries over 150,000 clones, about three fifths recorded once. The sequenced sample was CD8+ T cells sorted from blood, obtained at week 24, from a patient treated with tofacitinib. The receptor's source is a human donor with alopecia areata. The V call is TRBV10-3, the J call TRBJ2-2; D is unresolved. The CDR3 DNA is TGTGCCATCAGTACCCGCGTTGCGAACACCGGGGAGCTGTTTTTT. Translated: CAISTRVANTGELFF.